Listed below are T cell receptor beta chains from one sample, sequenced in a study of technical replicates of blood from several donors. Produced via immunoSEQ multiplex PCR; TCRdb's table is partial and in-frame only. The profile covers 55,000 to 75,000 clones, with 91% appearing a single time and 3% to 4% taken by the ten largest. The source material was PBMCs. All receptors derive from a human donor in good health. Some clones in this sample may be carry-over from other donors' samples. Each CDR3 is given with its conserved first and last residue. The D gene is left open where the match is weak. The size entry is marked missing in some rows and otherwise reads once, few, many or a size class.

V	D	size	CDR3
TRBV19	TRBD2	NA	CASIGLAGNSYEQYF
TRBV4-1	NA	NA	CASSPFPGTNYGYTF
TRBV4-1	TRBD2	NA	CASSERTSGGLLNEQYF
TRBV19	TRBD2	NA	CASSPSGRWNTGELFF
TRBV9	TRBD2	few	CASSVGGTSAKNEQFF
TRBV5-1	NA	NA	CASSLDYGEQYF
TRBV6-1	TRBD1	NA	CASSEVFGTGGAIQPQHF
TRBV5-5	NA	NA	CASSLFAGNTEAFF
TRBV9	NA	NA	CASSVAGAAKNIQYF
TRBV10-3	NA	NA	CAISVRTDSNYGYTF
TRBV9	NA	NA	CASSVELGGSNEQFF
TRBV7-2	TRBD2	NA	CASRGEGVYEQYF
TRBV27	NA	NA	CASSFQGLGYGYTF
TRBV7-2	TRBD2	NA	CASSPGLGDGELFF
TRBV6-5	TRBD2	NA	CASSRGLAGETQYF
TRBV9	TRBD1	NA	CASSVLTGGTEAFF
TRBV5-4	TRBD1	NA	CASSMDRAHYGYTF
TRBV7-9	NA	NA	CASSSRDTAYEQYF
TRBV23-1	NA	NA	CASSQSPGTDTQYF
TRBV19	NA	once	CASSFQWRNEKLFF
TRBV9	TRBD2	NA	CASSVSGVARETQYF
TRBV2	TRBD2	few	CASSDTGLAGGPNEQFF
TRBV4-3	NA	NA	CASSQDRGGEGPQHF
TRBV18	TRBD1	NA	CASSTRDRGQETQYF
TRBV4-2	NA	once	CASSQVKQVSGPQHF
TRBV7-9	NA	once	CASSYWTAGTGELFF
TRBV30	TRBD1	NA	CAWGIYRGPSTEAFF
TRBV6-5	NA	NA	CASRSAYEQYF
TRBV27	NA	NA	CASSKQGNIAYEQYF
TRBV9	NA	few	CASSPTGGNSGELFF
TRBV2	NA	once	CASSDGGYNEQFF
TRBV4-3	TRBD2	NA	CASSQDGGLARETQYF
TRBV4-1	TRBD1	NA	CASSLEMTGNYGYTF